This TCR beta chain was obtained from a study of cytomegalovirus exposure and HLA in healthy donors. Points from the study as a whole: The authors reported that TCR beta sequences could predict HLA-A and HLA-B alleles. These predictions were accurate for most subjects in the first cohort.

Of note for this clone: Antigen: not known.

The PCR ran on 60 Vbeta and 13 Jbeta primers. The protocol was immunoSEQ multiplex PCR, while the TCRdb copy is restricted to in-frame clones and leaves out a portion. The sample lists 150,000 to 200,000 clones, less than 90% occurring once. The CDR3 sequence is 16 residues long. The germline V gene encodes CDR1 SGHTA and CDR2 FQGTGA. V dropped 5 bases and J dropped 4; count of bases not matched to a gene: 6. Sequenced input: PBMCs. The chain joins TRBV7-3 to TRBJ2-3; 13 nucleotides match TRBD2. The TCR originated in a girl less than two years old in good health and CMV-seronegative. CDR3 amino acids: CASSPTSGGDADTQYF. The CDR3, as DNA: TGTGCCAGCAGCCCCACTAGCGGGGGGGATGCAGATACGCAGTATTTT.